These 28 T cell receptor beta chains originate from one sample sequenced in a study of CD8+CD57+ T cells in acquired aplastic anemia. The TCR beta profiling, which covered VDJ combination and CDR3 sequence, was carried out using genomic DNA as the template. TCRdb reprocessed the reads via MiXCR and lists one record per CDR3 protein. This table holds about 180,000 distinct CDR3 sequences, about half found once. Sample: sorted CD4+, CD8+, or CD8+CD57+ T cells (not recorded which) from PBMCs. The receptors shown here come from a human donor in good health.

The CDR3 spells CAWGRDRGETQYF. CDR3 nucleotide sequence: TGTGCCTGGGGCCGGGACAGGGGCGAGACCCAGTACTTC. The V gene is TRBV30, the J gene TRBJ2-5; TRBD1 aligns across 10 bases. Trimming took 5 bases from V and 5 from J; bases not matched to a gene: 5. Germline loops: CDR1 GTSNPN, CDR2 SVGIG (reference sequence). The CDR3 loop spans 13 amino acids. Complete variable domain (other parts from reference TRBV30 and TRBJ2-5): SQTIHQWPATLVQPVGSPLSLECTVEGTSNPNLYWYRQAAGRGLQLLFYSVGIGQISSEVPQNLSASRPQDRQFILSSKKLLLSDSGFYLCAWGRDRGETQYFGPGTRLLVL.

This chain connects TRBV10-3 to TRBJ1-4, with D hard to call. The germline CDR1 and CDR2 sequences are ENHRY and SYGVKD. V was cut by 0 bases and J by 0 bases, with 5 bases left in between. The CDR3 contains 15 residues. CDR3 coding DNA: TGTGCCATCAGTGAGTCCGGGGCAACTAATGAAAAACTGTTTTTT. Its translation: CAISESGATNEKLFF.

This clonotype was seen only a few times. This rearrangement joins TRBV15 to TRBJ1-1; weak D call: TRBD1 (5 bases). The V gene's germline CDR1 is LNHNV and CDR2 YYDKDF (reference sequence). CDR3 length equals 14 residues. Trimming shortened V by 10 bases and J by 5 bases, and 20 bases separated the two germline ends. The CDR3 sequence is CANDPEGSLTEAFF. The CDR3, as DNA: TGTGCCAACGATCCAGAGGGGAGTTTAACTGAAGCTTTCTTT.

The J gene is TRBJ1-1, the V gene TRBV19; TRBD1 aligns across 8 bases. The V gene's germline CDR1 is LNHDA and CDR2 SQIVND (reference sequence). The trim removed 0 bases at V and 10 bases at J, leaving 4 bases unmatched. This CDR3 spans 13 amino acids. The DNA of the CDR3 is TGTGCCAGTAGTATAGATTCCAGGGGGCGAGCTTTCTTT. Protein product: CASSIDSRGRAFF.

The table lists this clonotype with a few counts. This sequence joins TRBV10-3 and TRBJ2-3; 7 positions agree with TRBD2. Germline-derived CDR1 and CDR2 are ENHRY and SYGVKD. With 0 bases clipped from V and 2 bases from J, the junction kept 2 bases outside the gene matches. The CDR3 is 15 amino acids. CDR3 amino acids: CAISESTSDTDTQYF. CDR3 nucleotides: TGTGCCATCAGTGAGTCCACTAGCGACACAGATACGCAGTATTTT.

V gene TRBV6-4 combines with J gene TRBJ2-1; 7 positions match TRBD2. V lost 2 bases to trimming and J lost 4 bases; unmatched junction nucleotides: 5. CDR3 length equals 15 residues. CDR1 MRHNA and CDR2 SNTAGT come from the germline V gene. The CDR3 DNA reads TGTGCCAGCAGTGACGGTGGGGGGGAATACAATGAGCAGTTCTTC. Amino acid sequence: CASSDGGGEYNEQFF.

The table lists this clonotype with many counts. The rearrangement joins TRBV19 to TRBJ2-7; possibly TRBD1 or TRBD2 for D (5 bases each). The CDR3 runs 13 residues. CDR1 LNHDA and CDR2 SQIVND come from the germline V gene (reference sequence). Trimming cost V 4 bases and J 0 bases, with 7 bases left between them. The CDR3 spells CASSTGSSYEQYF. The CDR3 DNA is TGTGCCAGTAGTACAGGGAGCTCCTACGAGCAGTACTTC. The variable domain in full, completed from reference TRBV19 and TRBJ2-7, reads DGGITQSPKYLFRKEGQNVTLSCEQNLNHDAMYWYRQDPGQGLRLIYYSQIVNDFQKGDIAEGYSVSREKKESFPLTVTSAQKNPTAFYLCASSTGSSYEQYFGPGTRLTVT.

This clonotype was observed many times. The CDR3 nucleotides are TGTGCCAGCAGCTTAATGAGGGGCAATCAGCCCCAGCATTTT. It yields the protein CASSLMRGNQPQHF. J is TRBJ1-5 and V is TRBV7-2; D is undetermined. The length of the CDR3 is 14 residues. CDR1 is SGHTA, CDR2 FQGNSA, per germline. V dropped 2 bases and J dropped 2 bases, with 7 bases sitting between them.

In DNA form, the CDR3 reads TGTGCCAGCAGCTTGGAACCCAGGGGTGAGGGCCATGAGCAGTTCTTC. It is translated as CASSLEPRGEGHEQFF. The V call is TRBV5-4, the J call TRBJ2-1, with a weak D call TRBD1 (6 bases). The ends were cut back, 0 bases at V and 8 bases at J, with 18 bases in the middle. The germline V gene encodes CDR1 SGHNT and CDR2 YYREEE (reference sequence). The CDR3 runs to 16 residues. Based on the CDR3 plus reference TRBV5-4 and TRBJ2-1, the full variable domain is ETGVTQSPTHLIKTRGQQVTLRCSSQSGHNTVSWYQQALGQGPQFIFQYYREEENGRGNFPPRFSGLQFPNYSSELNVNALELDDSALYLCASSLEPRGEGHEQFFGPGTRLTVL.

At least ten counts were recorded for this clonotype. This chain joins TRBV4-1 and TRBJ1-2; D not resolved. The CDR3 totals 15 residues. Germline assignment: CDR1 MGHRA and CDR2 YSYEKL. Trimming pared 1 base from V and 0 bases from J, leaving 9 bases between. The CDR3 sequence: CASSQVAGSNYGYTF. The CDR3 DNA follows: TGCGCCAGCAGCCAAGTGGCAGGATCTAACTATGGCTACACCTTC.

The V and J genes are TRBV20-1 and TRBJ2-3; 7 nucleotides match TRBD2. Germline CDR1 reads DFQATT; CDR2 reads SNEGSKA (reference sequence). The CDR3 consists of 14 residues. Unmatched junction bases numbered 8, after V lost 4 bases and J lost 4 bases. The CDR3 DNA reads TGCAGTGCTAAGGATCGCGGGAGCGCAGATACGCAGTATTTT. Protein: CSAKDRGSADTQYF.

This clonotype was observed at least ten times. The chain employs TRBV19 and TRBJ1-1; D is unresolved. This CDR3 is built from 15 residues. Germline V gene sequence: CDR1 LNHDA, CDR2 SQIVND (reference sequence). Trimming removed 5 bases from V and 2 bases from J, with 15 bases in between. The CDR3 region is CASSLHTLPNTEAFF. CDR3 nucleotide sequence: TGTGCCAGTAGTCTTCACACGCTTCCTAACACTGAAGCTTTCTTT. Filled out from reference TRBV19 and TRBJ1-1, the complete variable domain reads DGGITQSPKYLFRKEGQNVTLSCEQNLNHDAMYWYRQDPGQGLRLIYYSQIVNDFQKGDIAEGYSVSREKKESFPLTVTSAQKNPTAFYLCASSLHTLPNTEAFFGQGTRLTVV.

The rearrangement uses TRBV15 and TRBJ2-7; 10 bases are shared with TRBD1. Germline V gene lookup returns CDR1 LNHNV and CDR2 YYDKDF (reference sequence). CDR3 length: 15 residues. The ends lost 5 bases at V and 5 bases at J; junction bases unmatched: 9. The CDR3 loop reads CATSGGTGEVNEQYF. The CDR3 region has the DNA TGTGCCACCAGCGGAGGGACAGGGGAGGTCAACGAGCAGTACTTC. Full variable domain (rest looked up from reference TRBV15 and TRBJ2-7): DAMVIQNPRYQVTQFGKPVTLSCSQTLNHNVMYWYQQKSSQAPKLLFHYYDKDFNNEADTPDNFQSRRPNTSFCFLDIRSPGLGDTAMYLCATSGGTGEVNEQYFGPGTRLTVT.

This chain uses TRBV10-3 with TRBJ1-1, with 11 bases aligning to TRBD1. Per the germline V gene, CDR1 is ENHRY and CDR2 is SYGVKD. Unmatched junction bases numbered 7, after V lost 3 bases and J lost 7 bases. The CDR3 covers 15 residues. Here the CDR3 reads CAISDLGQGAVEAFF. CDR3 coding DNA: TGTGCCATCAGTGACCTAGGACAGGGGGCAGTTGAAGCTTTCTTT.

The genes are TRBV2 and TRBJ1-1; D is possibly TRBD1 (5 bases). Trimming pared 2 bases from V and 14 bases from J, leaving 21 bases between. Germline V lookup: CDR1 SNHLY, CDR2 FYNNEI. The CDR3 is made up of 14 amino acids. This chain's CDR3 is CASSEMGVVDLTFF. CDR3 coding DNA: TGTGCCAGCAGTGAAATGGGGGTAGTCGACTTAACCTTCTTT.

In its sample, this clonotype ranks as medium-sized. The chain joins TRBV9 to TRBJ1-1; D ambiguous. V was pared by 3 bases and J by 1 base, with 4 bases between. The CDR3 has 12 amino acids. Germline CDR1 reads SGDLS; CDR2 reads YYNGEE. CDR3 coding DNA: TGTGCCAGCAGCGGATCGAACACTGAAGCTTTCTTT. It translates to CASSGSNTEAFF. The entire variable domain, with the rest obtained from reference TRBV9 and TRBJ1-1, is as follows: DSGVTQTPKHLITATGQRVTLRCSPRSGDLSVYWYQQSLDQGLQFLIQYYNGEERAKGNILERFSAQQFPDLHSELNLSSLELGDSALYFCASSGSNTEAFFGQGTRLTVV.

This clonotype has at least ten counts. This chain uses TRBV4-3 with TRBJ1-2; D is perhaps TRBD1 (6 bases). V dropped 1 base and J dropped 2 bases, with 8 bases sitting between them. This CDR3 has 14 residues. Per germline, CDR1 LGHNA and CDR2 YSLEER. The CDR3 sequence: CASSQGTVNYGYTF. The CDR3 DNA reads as TGCGCCAGCAGCCAAGGGACAGTGAACTATGGCTACACCTTC.

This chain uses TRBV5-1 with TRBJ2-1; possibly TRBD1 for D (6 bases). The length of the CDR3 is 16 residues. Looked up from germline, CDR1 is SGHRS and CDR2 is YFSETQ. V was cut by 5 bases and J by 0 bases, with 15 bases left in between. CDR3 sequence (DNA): TGCGCCAGCAGTTTGTCAGGGGTCAGCTCCTACAATGAGCAGTTCTTC. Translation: CASSLSGVSSYNEQFF.

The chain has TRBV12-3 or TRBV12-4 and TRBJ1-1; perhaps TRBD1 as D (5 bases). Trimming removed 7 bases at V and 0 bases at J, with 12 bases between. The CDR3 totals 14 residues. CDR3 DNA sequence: TGTGCCAGCAAACCGGGACCCATGAACACTGAAGCTTTCTTT. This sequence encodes CASKPGPMNTEAFF.

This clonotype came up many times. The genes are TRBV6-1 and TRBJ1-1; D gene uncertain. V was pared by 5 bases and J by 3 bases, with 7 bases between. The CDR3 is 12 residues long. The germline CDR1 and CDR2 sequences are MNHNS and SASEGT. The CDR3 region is CASSLRDTEAFF. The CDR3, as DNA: TGTGCCAGCAGTCTAAGGGACACTGAAGCTTTCTTT.

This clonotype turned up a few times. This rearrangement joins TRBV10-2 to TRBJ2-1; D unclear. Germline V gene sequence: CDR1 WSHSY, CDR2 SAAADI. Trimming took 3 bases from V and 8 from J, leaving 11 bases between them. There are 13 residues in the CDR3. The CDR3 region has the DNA TGCGCCAGCAGTGACCCCGGTAACGATGAGCAGTTCTTC. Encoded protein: CASSDPGNDEQFF.

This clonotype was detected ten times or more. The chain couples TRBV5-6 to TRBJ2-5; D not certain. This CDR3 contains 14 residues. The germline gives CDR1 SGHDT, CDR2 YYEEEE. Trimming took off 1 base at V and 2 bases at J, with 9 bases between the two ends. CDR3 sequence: CASSLSGVQETQYF. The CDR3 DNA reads TGTGCCAGCAGCTTGAGTGGGGTACAAGAGACCCAGTACTTC.

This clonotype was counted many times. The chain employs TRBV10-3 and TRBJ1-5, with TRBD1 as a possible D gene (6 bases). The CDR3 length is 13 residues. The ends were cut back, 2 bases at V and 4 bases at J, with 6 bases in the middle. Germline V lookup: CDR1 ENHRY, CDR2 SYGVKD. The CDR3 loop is CAISETGNQPQHF. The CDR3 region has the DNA TGTGCCATCAGTGAGACAGGGAATCAGCCCCAGCATTTT.

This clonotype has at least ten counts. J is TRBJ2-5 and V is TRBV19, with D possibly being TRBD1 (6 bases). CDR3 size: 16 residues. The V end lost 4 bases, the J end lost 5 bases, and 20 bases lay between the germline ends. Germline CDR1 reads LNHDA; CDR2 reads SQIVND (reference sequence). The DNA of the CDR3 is TGTGCCAGTAGTACGCACAGGGCAGGGGACGGGGAGACCCAGTACTTC. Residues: CASSTHRAGDGETQYF.

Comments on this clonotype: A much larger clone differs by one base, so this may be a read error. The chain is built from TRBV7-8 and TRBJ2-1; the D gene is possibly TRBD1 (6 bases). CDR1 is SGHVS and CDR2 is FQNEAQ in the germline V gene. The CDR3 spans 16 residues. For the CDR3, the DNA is TGTGCCAGCAACCCTCAGGGGAAGAGCTCCTACGATGAGCAGTTCTTC. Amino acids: CASNPQGKSSYDEQFF.

DNA for the CDR3: TGCAGTGCTACTAGCGGAGGTTACAATGAGCAGTTCTTC. Protein product: CSATSGGYNEQFF. This chain links TRBV20-1 with TRBJ2-1; 7 positions agree with TRBD2. The V and J ends lost 4 bases and 4 bases, in that order; junction bases with no gene match: 4. The CDR3 consists of 13 residues. The germline gives CDR1 DFQATT, CDR2 SNEGSKA (reference sequence).

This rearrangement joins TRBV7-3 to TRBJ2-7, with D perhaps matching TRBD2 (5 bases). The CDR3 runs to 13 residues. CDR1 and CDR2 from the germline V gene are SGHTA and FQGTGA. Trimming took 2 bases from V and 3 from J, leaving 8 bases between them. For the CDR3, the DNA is TGTGCCAGCAGCTTAGTCGAGGGCTACGAGCAGTACTTC. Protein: CASSLVEGYEQYF.

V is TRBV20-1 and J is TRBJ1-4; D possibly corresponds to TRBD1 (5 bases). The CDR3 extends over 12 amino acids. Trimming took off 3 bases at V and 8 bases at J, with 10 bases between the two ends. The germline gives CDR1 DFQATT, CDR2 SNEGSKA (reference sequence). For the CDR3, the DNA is TGCAGTGCTAGTCAGACAGTCGAAAAACTGTTTTTT. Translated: CSASQTVEKLFF.